These T cell receptor beta chains were read from a single sample in a study of cytomegalovirus exposure and HLA in healthy donors. This table comes from immunoSEQ multiplex PCR, and its TCRdb copy is limited to in-frame clones, with some not included. The sample lists some 150,000 clones, roughly 87% occurring once. Source material: PBMCs. These receptors were obtained from a man aged 18-30 years in good health and CMV-seropositive. The CDR3 runs from the conserved cysteine through the conserved F or W. Fields, in order: V gene, D gene, clone size, J gene, CDR3 DNA, CDR3 protein. The D gene is left open where the match is weak. Clone size appears in some rows only: once, few, many, or a class for an expanded clone.

V: TRBV28; D: TRBD1; size: few; J: TRBJ1-2; DNA: TGTGCCGTACAGGGGGATGGCTACACCTTC; CDR3: CAVQGDGYTF
V: TRBV4-1; D: NA; size: NA; J: TRBJ1-4; DNA: TGCGCCAGCAGCCAAGTGGCAATTGCCGATGAAAAACTGTTTTTT; CDR3: CASSQVAIADEKLFF
V: TRBV11-3; D: NA; size: NA; J: TRBJ1-1; DNA: TGTGCCAGCAGCTTAGAGCCCGGTCTCGGGGCTTTCTTT; CDR3: CASSLEPGLGAFF
V: TRBV19; D: NA; size: NA; J: TRBJ2-5; DNA: TGTGCCAGTAGTATAAGCGGTTCGGAGACCCAGTACTTC; CDR3: CASSISGSETQYF
V: TRBV21-1; D: NA; size: NA; J: TRBJ1-5; DNA: TGTGCCAGCGAAGGTGCCCCAAAGACAGGGGTTTTCCTTAGCAATCAGCCCCAGCATTTT; CDR3: CASEGAPKTGVFLSNQPQHF
V: TRBV7-9; D: NA; size: NA; J: TRBJ1-1; DNA: TGTGCCAGCACCGTGGGACAGAACACTGAAGCTTTCTTT; CDR3: CASTVGQNTEAFF
V: TRBV6-5; D: TRBD1; size: NA; J: TRBJ2-7; DNA: TGTGCCAGCAGACGGACAGGTCTGTACGAGCAGTACTTC; CDR3: CASRRTGLYEQYF
V: TRBV7-2; D: NA; size: NA; J: TRBJ1-4; DNA: TGTGCCAGCAGCCTGACAGGACCGAATGAAAAACTGTTTTTT; CDR3: CASSLTGPNEKLFF
V: TRBV7-3; D: TRBD1; size: NA; J: TRBJ2-7; DNA: TGTGCCAGCAGCCCGGACAGGGTGGCGCAGTACTTC; CDR3: CASSPDRVAQYF
V: TRBV6-5; D: TRBD2; size: NA; J: TRBJ2-1; DNA: TGTGCCAGCTCGAGGACTAGCGGGAGTGATGAGCAGTTCTTC; CDR3: CASSRTSGSDEQFF
V: TRBV6-5; D: NA; size: NA; J: TRBJ2-7; DNA: TGTGCCAGCGGCCCCTTGCTCGAGCAGTACTTC; CDR3: CASGPLLEQYF
V: TRBV5-1; D: NA; size: NA; J: TRBJ1-2; DNA: TGCGCCAGCATCAAATCCTCAGGGGATCGGTATGGCTACACCTTC; CDR3: CASIKSSGDRYGYTF
V: TRBV2; D: TRBD1; size: NA; J: TRBJ2-1; DNA: TGTGCCAGCAGTGACCGGACAGGGTACAATGAGCAGTTCTTC; CDR3: CASSDRTGYNEQFF
V: TRBV2; D: NA; size: NA; J: TRBJ2-5; DNA: TGTACCCTTTCCCGGGACAACCAAGAGACCCAGTACTTC; CDR3: CTLSRDNQETQYF
V: TRBV4-1; D: NA; size: NA; J: TRBJ2-2; DNA: TGCGCCAGCAGCCAAGCGCCTACAGGTTCCACCGGGGAGCTGTTTTTT; CDR3: CASSQAPTGSTGELFF
V: TRBV5-4; D: NA; size: few; J: TRBJ1-2; DNA: TGTGCCAGCGGGGGCTCGGACTATGGCTACACCTTC; CDR3: CASGGSDYGYTF
V: TRBV9; D: TRBD1; size: NA; J: TRBJ1-1; DNA: TGTGCCAGCAGCGTAGGGACAGGGACCCCTGAAGCTTTCTTT; CDR3: CASSVGTGTPEAFF
V: TRBV25-1; D: NA; size: NA; J: TRBJ2-7; DNA: TGTGCCAGCAATAGACAGGACACCTACGAGCAGTACTTC; CDR3: CASNRQDTYEQYF
V: TRBV6-6; D: NA; size: NA; J: TRBJ1-2; DNA: TGTGCCAGCAGTCCCAGGGACACCGAAATTTATGGCTACACCTTC; CDR3: CASSPRDTEIYGYTF
V: TRBV7-2; D: TRBD1; size: NA; J: TRBJ1-1; DNA: TGTGCCAGCAGCTTTCTGACAGGGGGTGAAGCTTTCTTT; CDR3: CASSFLTGGEAFF
V: TRBV30; D: TRBD1; size: NA; J: TRBJ1-6; DNA: TGTGCCTGGTCACACGGGACAGCAGATTCACCCCTCCACTTT; CDR3: CAWSHGTADSPLHF
V: TRBV6-5; D: NA; size: NA; J: TRBJ1-3; DNA: TGTGCCAGCATCCCGGGGGGGGGAAGAAACACCATATATTTT; CDR3: CASIPGGGRNTIYF
V: TRBV7-9; D: TRBD1; size: NA; J: TRBJ2-5; DNA: TGTGCCAGCAGCTATTGGGACAGCCAAGAGACCCAGTACTTC; CDR3: CASSYWDSQETQYF
V: TRBV30; D: TRBD1; size: NA; J: TRBJ1-1; DNA: TGTGCCTGGAGTGGATTCGGACAGGTGAACACTGAAGCTTTCTTT; CDR3: CAWSGFGQVNTEAFF
V: TRBV6-5; D: NA; size: few; J: TRBJ2-6; DNA: TGTGCCAGCAGTTACTCTCCAGGATCTGGGGCCAACGTCCTGACTTTC; CDR3: CASSYSPGSGANVLTF
V: TRBV14; D: NA; size: NA; J: TRBJ1-2; DNA: TGTGCCAGCAGCCGAAACACTTGGGGGGAATATGGCTACACCTTC; CDR3: CASSRNTWGEYGYTF
V: TRBV9; D: NA; size: NA; J: TRBJ2-1; DNA: TGTGCCAGCAGCGATGTTAGCAATGAGCAGTTCTTC; CDR3: CASSDVSNEQFF